A selection of T cell receptor beta chains follows, all from one sample in a study of regulatory T cells in long-lasting Graves disease. TCRdb used MiXCR to reprocess the multiplex PCR reads, holding one entry per CDR3 protein. In the table there are 400,000 to 600,000 distinct CDR3 sequences, around a fifth of which are singletons. The sequencing used peripheral blood mononuclear cells (PBMCs), collected when the disease was refractory, from a patient treated with antithyroid drugs. The source of these receptors is a female donor with Graves disease. Each CDR3 is given with its conserved first and last residue. D genes are given only for firm matches. Some rows have no size entry. The others give once, few or many, or a class for an expanded clone.

J: TRBJ2-6; V: TRBV12-3/TRBV12-4; size: many; D: .; DNA: TGTGCCTCCTACCCGGGGGCTTCTGGGGCCAACGTCCTGACTTTC; CDR3: CASYPGASGANVLTF
J: TRBJ2-7; V: TRBV29-1; size: .; D: TRBD1; DNA: TGCGGGGGCGGGACAGGGGACGGCGAGCAGTACTTC; CDR3: CGGGTGDGEQYF
J: TRBJ2-7; V: TRBV20-1; size: .; D: TRBD1; DNA: TGCAGTGCTAGAAACCGTTACCAGGGGGCGTACGGGCAGTACTTC; CDR3: CSARNRYQGAYGQYF
J: TRBJ1-2; V: TRBV28; size: many; D: .; DNA: TGTGCCAGCGGGGGCAGGAAAATTTATGGCTACACCTTC; CDR3: CASGGRKIYGYTF
J: TRBJ2-7; V: TRBV12-3/TRBV12-4; size: many; D: TRBD1; DNA: TGTGCCAGCACCAGGGGGATTGCCTACGAGCAGTACTTC; CDR3: CASTRGIAYEQYF
J: TRBJ1-1; V: TRBV19; size: few; D: .; DNA: TGTGCCAGTAGTATCAGAGGGGCTGAAGCTTTCTTT; CDR3: CASSIRGAEAFF
J: TRBJ1-6; V: TRBV2; size: many; D: TRBD1; DNA: TGTGCCAGCAGGCCGGGACAGGGTAGTTCACCCCTCCACTTT; CDR3: CASRPGQGSSPLHF
J: TRBJ1-6; V: TRBV28; size: many; D: .; DNA: TGTGCCAGCAGTACCCGGTGGGCCGAAAATTCACCCCTCCACTTT; CDR3: CASSTRWAENSPLHF
J: TRBJ2-7; V: TRBV27; size: many; D: .; DNA: TGTGCCAGCAGTGGAACCGGGCCCCCACGGGCACTAAGCTACGAGCAGTACTTC; CDR3: CASSGTGPPRALSYEQYF
J: TRBJ2-3; V: TRBV28; size: few; D: .; DNA: TGTGCCAGCAGTTTAGCTCGTCCGGCAGATACGCAGTATTTT; CDR3: CASSLARPADTQYF
J: TRBJ2-2; V: TRBV12-3/TRBV12-4; size: .; D: .; DNA: TGTGCCAGCACCGGGGGCGCGGGGACCGGGGAGCTGTTTTTT; CDR3: CASTGGAGTGELFF
J: TRBJ2-7; V: TRBV28; size: .; D: TRBD2; DNA: TGTGCCAGCAGCCTCCTGGGGACTAGCGGGGTGCCCTACGAGCAGTACTTC; CDR3: CASSLLGTSGVPYEQYF
J: TRBJ1-6; V: TRBV7-9; size: .; D: .; DNA: TGTGCCAGCAGCTTAACGGTTCGAGGAGAACGCTCACCCCTCCACTTT; CDR3: CASSLTVRGERSPLHF
J: TRBJ1-2; V: TRBV12-3/TRBV12-4; size: many; D: .; DNA: TGTGCCAGCAGTTTTGGTCCGGCGAACTATGGCTACACCTTC; CDR3: CASSFGPANYGYTF
J: TRBJ1-1; V: TRBV19; size: few; D: .; DNA: TGTGCCAGTAGTATGTCGGCAGGGTACACTGAAGCTTTCTTT; CDR3: CASSMSAGYTEAFF
J: TRBJ2-7; V: TRBV28; size: many; D: .; DNA: TGTGCCAGCAGTCCCCACCCCGGGGGTCACTCCTACGAGCAGTACTTC; CDR3: CASSPHPGGHSYEQYF